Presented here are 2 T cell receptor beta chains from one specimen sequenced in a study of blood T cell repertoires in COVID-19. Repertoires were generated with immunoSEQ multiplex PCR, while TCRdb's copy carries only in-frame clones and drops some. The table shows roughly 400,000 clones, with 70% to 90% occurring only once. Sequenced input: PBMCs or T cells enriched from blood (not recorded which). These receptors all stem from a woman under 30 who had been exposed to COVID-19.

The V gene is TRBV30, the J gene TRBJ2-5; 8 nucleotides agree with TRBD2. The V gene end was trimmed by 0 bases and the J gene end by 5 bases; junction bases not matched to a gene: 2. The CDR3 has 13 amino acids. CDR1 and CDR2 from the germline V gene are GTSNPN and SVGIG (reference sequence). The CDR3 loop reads CAWSVGGAETQYF. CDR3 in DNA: TGTGCCTGGAGTGTCGGGGGGGCGGAGACCCAGTACTTC.

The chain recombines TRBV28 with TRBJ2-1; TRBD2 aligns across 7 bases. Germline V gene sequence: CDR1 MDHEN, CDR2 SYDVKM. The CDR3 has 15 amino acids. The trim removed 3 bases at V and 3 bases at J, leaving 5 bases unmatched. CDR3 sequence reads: CASSLGREIYNEQFF. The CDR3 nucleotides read TGTGCCAGCAGTTTGGGGCGGGAGATCTACAATGAGCAGTTCTTC.